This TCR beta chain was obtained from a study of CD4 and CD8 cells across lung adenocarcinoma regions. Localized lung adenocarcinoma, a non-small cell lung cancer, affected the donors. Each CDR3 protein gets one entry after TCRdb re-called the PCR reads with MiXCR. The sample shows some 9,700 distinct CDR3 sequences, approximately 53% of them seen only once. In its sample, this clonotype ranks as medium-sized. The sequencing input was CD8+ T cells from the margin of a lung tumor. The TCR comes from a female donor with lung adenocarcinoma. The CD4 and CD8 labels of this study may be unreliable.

The CDR3 loop reads CASSGAGAGNEQFF. DNA of the CDR3: TGCGCCAGCAGTGGGGCGGGAGCGGGGAATGAGCAGTTCTTC. The chain is built from TRBV10-2 and TRBJ2-1, with TRBD2 matching 7 bases. The junction had 7 bases not matched to a gene; V was cut back by 4 bases and J by 7 bases. The CDR3 contains 14 residues. CDR1 and CDR2 (germline): WSHSY, SAAADI.